The 2 T cell receptor beta chains given below trace back to one sample, sequenced in a study of blood T cells in healthy people across ages. The second PCR ran roughly 6 to 11 cycles with a sample-barcoded 5' primer and J-beta primers. In TCRdb, the 5' RACE reads were re-called with MiXCR into one record per CDR3 protein. The sample lists around 2 million distinct CDR3 sequences, more than 35% occurring once. Sequencing input: blood. The receptors originated from a human donor in good health.

V and J are TRBV24-1 and TRBJ2-1, with D uncertain. The germline V gene encodes CDR1 KGHDR and CDR2 SFDVKD. V shed 0 bases and J shed 13 bases, with 12 bases lying between them. This CDR3 spans 13 amino acids. The CDR3 region has the DNA TGTGCCACCAGTGATTTGACGGCGGAGACCCAGTTCTTC. Its translation: CATSDLTAETQFF.

This clonotype was seen more than once but under ten times. This chain joins TRBV4-2 and TRBJ2-3, with D tentatively TRBD1 or TRBD2 (5 bases each). The length of the CDR3 is 18 residues. The V gene lost 0 bases and the J gene lost 3 bases, with 19 bases spanning the gap. Germline values: CDR1 LGHNA, CDR2 YNFKEQ. CDR3 sequence: CASSQDPPGRLMTDTQYF. Here the CDR3 DNA reads TGTGCCAGCAGCCAAGATCCCCCGGGACGGTTGATGACAGATACGCAGTATTTT.